The clone carrying this T cell receptor beta chain was seen repeatedly, ten times or more. The antigen remains undetermined. RNA transcripts provided the source from which TCR beta CDR3 regions were amplified. HTBI primers were used for first-round RT-PCR of the TCR CDR3. TCRdb called the multiplex PCR reads again in MiXCR, with one record for every CDR3 protein. Of 600,000 to 900,000 distinct CDR3 sequences listed, roughly 15% were seen once; the top ten hold around 7.7%. The data stem from a study of T cells in Graves' hyperthyroidism and ophthalmopathy. The wider study: Prior to any treatment, at the point of initial diagnosis, peripheral blood was collected.

Isolation of PBMCs was performed on around 9.3 ml fresh peripheral blood. Study-level results: Ophthalmopathy and stable hyperthyroidism were separated by a 13 V-J model. Most clonotypes expanded in the thyroid (above 0.001) were also present in blood.

The sequence was obtained from a man aged 18 to 35 with Graves' hyperthyroidism. The sample comprised blood.

The CDR3 DNA follows: TGTGCCAGCAGGCTAGCGAGTAGCACAGATACGCAGTATTTT. Protein sequence: CASRLASSTDTQYF. The chain joins TRBV2 to TRBJ2-3, with TRBD2 as a possible D gene (6 bases). CDR3 length: 14 amino acids. Trimming pared 6 bases from V and 0 bases from J, leaving 10 bases between. Per the germline V gene, CDR1 is SNHLY and CDR2 is FYNNEI.